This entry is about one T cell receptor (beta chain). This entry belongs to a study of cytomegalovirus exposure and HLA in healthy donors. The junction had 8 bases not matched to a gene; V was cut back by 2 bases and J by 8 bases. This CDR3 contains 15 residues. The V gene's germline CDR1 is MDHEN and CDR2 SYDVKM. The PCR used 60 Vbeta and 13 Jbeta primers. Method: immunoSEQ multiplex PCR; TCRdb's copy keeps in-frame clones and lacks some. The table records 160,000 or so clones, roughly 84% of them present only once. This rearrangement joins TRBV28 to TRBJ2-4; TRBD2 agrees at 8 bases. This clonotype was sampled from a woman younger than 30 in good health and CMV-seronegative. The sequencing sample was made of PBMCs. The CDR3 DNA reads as TGTGCCAGCAGTTTAGTGAGGACTAGCTTTGACATTCAGTACTTC. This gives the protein CASSLVRTSFDIQYF.